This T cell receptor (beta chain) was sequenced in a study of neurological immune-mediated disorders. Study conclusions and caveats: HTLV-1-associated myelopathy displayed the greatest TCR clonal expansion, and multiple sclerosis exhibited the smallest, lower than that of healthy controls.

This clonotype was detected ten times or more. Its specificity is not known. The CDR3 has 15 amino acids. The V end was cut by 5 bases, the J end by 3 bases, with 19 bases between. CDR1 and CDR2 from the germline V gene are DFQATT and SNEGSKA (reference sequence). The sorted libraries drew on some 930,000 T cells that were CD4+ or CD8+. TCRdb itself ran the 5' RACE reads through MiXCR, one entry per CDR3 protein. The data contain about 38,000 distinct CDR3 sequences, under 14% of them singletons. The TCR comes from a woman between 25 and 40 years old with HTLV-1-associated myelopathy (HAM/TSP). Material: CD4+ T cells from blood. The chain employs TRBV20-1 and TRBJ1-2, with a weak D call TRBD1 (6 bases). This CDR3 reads CSARRGGARDYGYTF. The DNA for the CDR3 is TGCAGTGCTCGCCGGGGGGGGGCAAGAGACTATGGCTACACCTTC.